This T cell receptor beta chain was found in a study of post-analysis software for immune sequencing data. General study results and limits: There were roughly 5 TRBV segments more frequent in patients than controls, and TRBV5-6, TRBV5-1 and TRBV20-1 were among them. Batch-mates among the samples co-clustered strongly by F measure. Significantly lower normalized Chao1 diversity was found in patients with multiple sclerosis relative to controls.

CDR1 is SEHNR and CDR2 is FQNEAQ in the germline V gene (reference sequence). The CDR3 is made up of 19 amino acids. The ends were cut back, 0 bases at V and 1 base at J, with 18 bases in the middle. Prepared libraries of TCR beta cDNA carried unique molecular identifiers. Each sample of 1 to 10 million input T cells yielded about 500,000 cDNA molecules, so each molecule approximated one T cell. TCRdb re-derived calls from the PCR reads in MiXCR, one entry per CDR3 protein. In the table there are roughly 410,000 distinct CDR3 sequences, less than 40% of which are singletons. As regards this clonotype: What it binds is unknown.

The sample consisted of blood. The gene calls are TRBV7-9 and TRBJ1-4, with D unresolved. The receptor comes from a girl aged 10 to 17 with multiple sclerosis. The CDR3 DNA reads TGTGCCAGCAGCTTAGCGTCCCACCTCCCGCACGGAACTAATGAAAAACTGTTTTTT. As protein: CASSLASHLPHGTNEKLFF.